These 12 T cell receptor beta chains came from one sample sequenced in a study of blood T cell repertoires in COVID-19. Clones were read by immunoSEQ multiplex PCR, and TCRdb kept only the in-frame ones, dropping some. This table holds more than 200,000 clones, roughly 82% found once. Sequencing used peripheral blood. The receptors derive from a woman aged 80 or over with active or convalescent COVID-19.

CDR3 in DNA: TGTGCCAGCAGTTTAAGACCTGGGGTGGCAGGGGCTCTCTACGAGCAGTACTTC. Translated, it gives CASSLRPGVAGALYEQYF. The gene calls are TRBV28 and TRBJ2-7; D might be TRBD1 (6 bases). Germline loops: CDR1 MDHEN, CDR2 SYDVKM. The V gene lost 2 bases and the J gene lost 3 bases, with 23 bases spanning the gap. The CDR3 runs 18 residues.

The chain joins TRBV15 to TRBJ1-1; no clear D. V was shortened by 0 bases and J by 5 bases, with 10 bases between the two germline ends. This CDR3 has 14 amino acids. Germline CDR1 LNHNV, CDR2 YYDKDF (reference sequence). The DNA for the CDR3 is TGTGCCACCAGCAGAGAGGTCACAAGTACTGAAGCTTTCTTT. Its translation is CATSREVTSTEAFF.

V usage is TRBV6-1 and J usage is TRBJ1-1, with TRBD1 identical over 12 bases. Germline trimming cut 1 base from V and 6 bases from J; bases unmatched to any gene: 3. CDR1 is MNHNS, CDR2 SASEGT, per germline. The CDR3 covers 15 residues. The CDR3: CASSEEGTGGSEAFF. CDR3 coding DNA: TGTGCCAGCAGTGAAGAGGGGACAGGGGGCTCTGAAGCTTTCTTT.

For this clone: This CDR3 is also generated by other DNA sequences in the sample. The chain is built from TRBV5-1 and TRBJ1-3; possible D gene TRBD1, 6 bases. Germline assignment: CDR1 SGHRS and CDR2 YFSETQ. The CDR3 runs 14 residues. V was shortened by 4 bases and J by 0 bases, with 8 bases between the two germline ends. CDR3 sequence: CASSLDSSGNTIYF. Written as DNA, the CDR3 is TGCGCCAGCAGCCTGGACAGCTCTGGAAACACCATATATTTT.

The CDR3 protein is CASSGGTTGELFF. CDR3 coding DNA: TGTGCCAGCAGCGGCGGGACGACCGGGGAGCTGTTTTTT. The chain carries TRBV5-8 and TRBJ2-2, with D tentatively TRBD2 (6 bases). V lost 4 bases and J lost 5, with 9 bases in between. The CDR3 length is 13 residues. Germline assignment: CDR1 SGHTS and CDR2 YDEGEE. Complete variable domain (other parts from reference TRBV5-8 and TRBJ2-2): EAGVTQSPTHLIKTRGQQATLRCSPISGHTSVYWYQQALGLGLQFLLWYDEGEERNRGNFPPRFSGRQFPNYSSELNVNALELEDSALYLCASSGGTTGELFFGEGSRLTVL.

The chain combines TRBV4-1 with TRBJ1-4; TRBD1 matches at 10 bases. In germline, CDR1 is MGHRA, CDR2 YSYEKL. This CDR3 region has 18 residues. The trim removed 3 bases at V and 8 bases at J, leaving 15 bases unmatched. CDR3 sequence reads: CASSQVWIRQGAGEKLFF. As DNA, the CDR3 is TGCGCCAGCAGCCAGGTTTGGATCCGACAGGGGGCGGGGGAAAAACTGTTTTTT.

The chain combines TRBV4-1 with TRBJ1-5; D possibly corresponds to TRBD1 (5 bases). Germline V lookup: CDR1 MGHRA, CDR2 YSYEKL. The CDR3 length is 16 residues. Trimming took 0 bases from V and 4 from J, leaving 13 bases between them. CDR3 nucleotide sequence: TGCGCCAGCAGCCAAGAAGGGGCAGCCCGGAATCAGCCCCAGCATTTT. Residues: CASSQEGAARNQPQHF.

The V and J genes are TRBV27 and TRBJ2-7; D possibly corresponds to TRBD1 (6 bases). Germline CDR1 is MNHEY and CDR2 is SMNVEV (reference sequence). CDR3 size: 14 residues. V lost 3 bases to trimming and J lost 3 bases, with 12 bases between them. The chain's CDR3 is CASSFGQGYYEQYF. The CDR3 DNA sequence: TGTGCCAGCAGTTTTGGGCAGGGGTACTACGAGCAGTACTTC.

The chain uses TRBV7-9 and TRBJ1-4; possible D gene TRBD1, 6 bases. Trimming took 2 bases from V and 1 from J, leaving 8 bases between them. Germline CDR1 reads SEHNR; CDR2 reads FQNEAQ (reference sequence). This CDR3 spans 15 amino acids. CDR3 in DNA: TGTGCCAGCAGCTTAAGAGGGGGAACTAATGAAAAACTGTTTTTT. Translated: CASSLRGGTNEKLFF.

This clone was recorded only once. The chain couples TRBV10-3 to TRBJ2-7, with 7 nucleotides matching TRBD2. After removal of 4 bases from V and 0 bases from J, the junction contained 9 bases not matched to a gene. From germline, CDR1 is ENHRY and CDR2 SYGVKD. The CDR3 has 16 residues. DNA for the CDR3: TGTGCCATCAGTGCCACCGGGACTACTAGCTCCTACGAGCAGTACTTC. Its translation is CAISATGTTSSYEQYF.

The V gene is TRBV12-3 or TRBV12-4, the J gene TRBJ1-1; 8 bases line up with TRBD1. The CDR3 length is 13 residues. With V trimmed by 8 bases and J by 6 bases, 8 bases remained unmatched. The chain's CDR3 is CASRPGGPPEAFF. CDR3 nucleotide sequence: TGTGCCAGCCGACCAGGGGGCCCCCCTGAAGCTTTCTTT.

The CDR3 loop reads CASSDSRKPTDTQYF. CDR3 nucleotides: TGTGCCAGCAGTGATTCCAGGAAACCCACAGATACGCAGTATTTT. The rearrangement links TRBV25-1 to TRBJ2-3; D is ambiguous. This CDR3 spans 15 amino acids. The V gene lost 3 bases and the J gene lost 2 bases, with 12 bases spanning the gap. Germline V gene lookup returns CDR1 MGHDK and CDR2 SYGVNS.